These 9 T cell receptor beta chains came from one sample sequenced in a study of PD-L1 blockade in urothelial cancer. TCRdb keeps only in-frame clones here, not all; method: immunoSEQ multiplex PCR. The sample lists about 120,000 clones, around 89% seen once, with 1.5% to 2% in the top ten. Time point in this sample: peripheral blood 6 weeks after treatment start. The input for sequencing was PBMCs, taken around atezolizumab (anti-PD-L1) treatment. These receptors were obtained from a man aged 60-69 years with urothelial cancer.

The chain joins TRBV6-1 to TRBJ1-6, with 7 bases fitting TRBD1. The germline V gene encodes CDR1 MNHNS and CDR2 SASEGT. CDR3 length: 17 residues. V dropped 3 bases and J dropped 0; count of bases not matched to a gene: 5. The CDR3 reads CASSDPQGSSYNSPLHF. The CDR3 nucleotides are TGTGCCAGCAGTGACCCACAGGGGAGCTCCTATAATTCACCCCTCCACTTT.

The chain has TRBV7-2 and TRBJ1-2, with 9 positions matching TRBD1. V lost 5 bases to trimming and J lost 7 bases; unmatched junction nucleotides: 11. Per the germline V gene, CDR1 is SGHTA and CDR2 is FQGNSA. This CDR3 is built from 15 residues. CDR3 coding DNA: TGTGCCAGCAGCCTCGGGACAGGGCTACCCAGTGGCTACACCTTC. It is translated as CASSLGTGLPSGYTF.

The genes are TRBV5-1 and TRBJ1-2, with 7 positions matching TRBD1. The CDR3 is made up of 15 amino acids. Germline CDR1 is SGHRS and CDR2 is YFSETQ. J was trimmed by 3 bases and V by 2 bases; bases with no gene match: 7. The CDR3 here is CASSLQGPLDYGYTF. In DNA, the CDR3 is TGCGCCAGCAGCTTACAGGGGCCCCTCGACTATGGCTACACCTTC.

V and J are TRBV5-6 and TRBJ1-5; TRBD1 agrees at 8 bases. The CDR3 runs 17 residues. V was clipped by 2 bases and J by 5 bases; unmatched bases: 12. Germline V lookup: CDR1 SGHDT, CDR2 YYEEEE. Here the CDR3 DNA reads TGTGCCAGCAGCTTTTTTACGTCGGCAGGGGGCTATCAGCCCCAGCATTTT. Translated, it gives CASSFFTSAGGYQPQHF.

This clone was picked up one time. Its ends do not fully match the called genes, so a read error is possible. The chain couples TRBV9 to TRBJ2-7, with 8 bases lining up with TRBD1. CDR1 is SGDLS and CDR2 is YYNGEE in the germline V gene. The CDR3 length is 15 residues. Written as DNA, the CDR3 is TGTGCCAGCACCGTAGGTGGGACAGGAACCTACGAGCAGTACTTC. Amino acid sequence: CASTVGGTGTYEQYF.

The chain joins TRBV11-1 to TRBJ1-1, with no clear D. Germline assignment: CDR1 SGHAT and CDR2 FQDESV (reference sequence). Trimming cost V 3 bases and J 3 bases, with 5 bases left between them. This CDR3 has 12 residues. The CDR3 reads CASSLSYTEAFF. The CDR3, as DNA: TGTGCCAGCAGCTTGAGCTACACTGAAGCTTTCTTT.

The DNA for the CDR3 is TGTGCCAGCTCACCCGGAGTGGAAGAGACCCAGTACTTC. Its protein is CASSPGVEETQYF. J is TRBJ2-5 and V is TRBV18; D is undetermined. Germline V gene lookup returns CDR1 KGHSH and CDR2 LQKENI. The CDR3 totals 13 residues. V lost 3 bases to trimming and J lost 3 bases, with 8 bases between them.

V usage is TRBV7-2 and J usage is TRBJ1-1; 9 positions agree with TRBD1. The V and J ends lost 6 bases and 5 bases, in that order; junction bases with no gene match: 4. The CDR3 sequence is 13 residues long. Looked up from germline, CDR1 is SGHTA and CDR2 is FQGNSA. As DNA, the CDR3 is TGTGCCAGCAGGGACAGGGGAAGAACTGAAGCTTTCTTT. This sequence encodes CASRDRGRTEAFF.

The chain has TRBV5-4 and TRBJ2-5; TRBD1 matches 10 bases. With 0 bases clipped from V and 2 bases from J, the junction kept 4 bases outside the gene matches. This CDR3 has 16 residues. Germline V CDR1 and CDR2: SGHNT, YYREEE (reference sequence). CDR3 bases: TGTGCCAGCAGCTTGGGGACAGGGGGGCTTCAAGAGACCCAGTACTTC. Its translation: CASSLGTGGLQETQYF. The entire variable domain, with the rest obtained from reference TRBV5-4 and TRBJ2-5, is as follows: ETGVTQSPTHLIKTRGQQVTLRCSSQSGHNTVSWYQQALGQGPQFIFQYYREEENGRGNFPPRFSGLQFPNYSSELNVNALELDDSALYLCASSLGTGGLQETQYFGPGTRLLVL.